This TCR beta chain was captured in a study of control samples from healthy donors and cancer patients. The assay was immunoSEQ multiplex PCR, and TCRdb's table has in-frame clones only and misses some. The repertoire holds some 67,000 clones, with under 90% as singletons. In this sample, this clone turned up once. Sequenced input: PBMCs. The TCR was taken from a man aged 55-75 years with lung cancer.

The CDR3 DNA sequence: TGTGCCAGCTCACCCGACAGGACCTCTGGAAACACCATATATTTT. The encoded protein is CASSPDRTSGNTIYF. The chain employs TRBV18 and TRBJ1-3; D is possibly TRBD1 (6 bases). Germline values: CDR1 KGHSH, CDR2 LQKENI. This CDR3 has 15 amino acids. V lost 3 bases and J 0 bases, leaving 9 bases between the germline ends.